The next 27 T cell receptor beta chains were all read from a single sample in a study of radiotherapy plus CTLA-4 blockade in lung cancer. Only in-frame clones appear in the TCRdb table, and some are missing; sequencing was by immunoSEQ multiplex PCR. Among fewer than 65,000 clones listed, around four fifths were seen once. The sequences come from peripheral blood, collected from a patient treated with radiotherapy plus ipilimumab. These receptors were collected from a human donor with non-small cell lung cancer whose response to radiotherapy plus ipilimumab could not be evaluated.

The CDR3 reads CASRRQGLDYGYTF. The CDR3 nucleotides are TGTGCCAGCAGGAGACAGGGGTTAGATTATGGCTACACCTTC. V gene TRBV6-1 combines with J gene TRBJ1-2; 8 bases agree with TRBD1. V was clipped by 6 bases and J by 5 bases; unmatched bases: 8. Germline V gene data show CDR1 as MNHNS and CDR2 as SASEGT. The CDR3 has 14 residues.

This sequence joins TRBV7-9 and TRBJ2-5; TRBD2 aligns across 10 bases. There are 18 residues in the CDR3. With 0 bases clipped from V and 2 bases from J, the junction kept 9 bases outside the gene matches. Germline V gives CDR1 SEHNR, CDR2 FQNEAQ (reference sequence). This chain's CDR3 is CASSLAKTAGGTQETQYF. CDR3 bases: TGTGCCAGCAGCTTAGCGAAAACAGCGGGGGGGACGCAAGAGACCCAGTACTTC.

The chain uses TRBV28 and TRBJ1-5; possibly TRBD1 for D (5 bases). Germline V lookup: CDR1 MDHEN, CDR2 SYDVKM. V gave up 2 bases and J gave up 5 bases, with 13 bases separating them. The CDR3 spans 15 residues. DNA for the CDR3: TGTGCCAGCAGTTTAAATGTGGGGGGTCATCAGCCCCAGCATTTT. Residues: CASSLNVGGHQPQHF.

This sequence joins TRBV7-2 and TRBJ2-2; D might be TRBD2 (5 bases). Per the germline V gene, CDR1 is SGHTA and CDR2 is FQGNSA. V was cut by 3 bases and J by 6 bases, with 14 bases left in between. The CDR3 runs 15 residues. The CDR3 DNA reads as TGTGCCAGCAGCTTCGGCGGGCAGAGGGCCGGGGAGCTGTTTTTT. Residues: CASSFGGQRAGELFF.

The genes are TRBV14 and TRBJ2-7; weak D call: TRBD2 (6 bases). Trimming took off 6 bases at V and 4 bases at J, with 16 bases between the two ends. CDR1 and CDR2 from the germline V gene are SGHDN and FVKESK. The CDR3 runs to 14 residues. The CDR3 DNA is TGTGCCAGCAGTGCTCTAGCGAAACCTTACGAGCAGTACTTC. It encodes CASSALAKPYEQYF.

This chain joins TRBV9 and TRBJ1-1; TRBD1 is a possible D gene (6 bases). Trimming pared 1 base from V and 4 bases from J, leaving 11 bases between. The CDR3 has 14 amino acids. Per the germline V gene, CDR1 is SGDLS and CDR2 is YYNGEE. The CDR3 DNA reads TGTGCCAGCAGCGTAACACCAGGGGTCACTGAAGCTTTCTTT. Translation gives CASSVTPGVTEAFF.

The V and J genes are TRBV5-4 and TRBJ1-2; TRBD1 is a possible D gene (6 bases). This CDR3 spans 14 amino acids. The ends were cut back, 5 bases at V and 4 bases at J, with 15 bases in the middle. Germline CDR1 reads SGHNT; CDR2 reads YYREEE (reference sequence). CDR3 sequence reads: CASRPVETGYGYTF. In DNA form, the CDR3 reads TGTGCCAGCAGGCCCGTTGAGACAGGCTATGGCTACACCTTC.

V usage is TRBV7-2 and J usage is TRBJ2-7; 10 nucleotides match TRBD1. V lost 3 bases, J lost 3 bases, and 5 bases stayed unmatched. In germline, CDR1 is SGHTA, CDR2 FQGNSA. The CDR3 loop spans 15 amino acids. The CDR3 protein is CASSFPGQGYYEQYF. CDR3 nucleotides: TGTGCCAGCAGCTTTCCGGGACAGGGGTACTACGAGCAGTACTTC.

The chain uses TRBV6-5 and TRBJ1-5; maybe TRBD1 (5 bases). This CDR3 has 14 amino acids. Per the germline V gene, CDR1 is MNHEY and CDR2 is SVGAGI. V dropped 0 bases and J dropped 4 bases, with 7 bases sitting between them. CDR3 residues: CASSYSRTNQPQHF. CDR3 bases: TGTGCCAGCAGTTACTCGCGGACAAATCAGCCCCAGCATTTT.

The chain employs TRBV6-5 and TRBJ2-7; D is perhaps TRBD1 (6 bases). There are 14 residues in the CDR3. V lost 5 bases, J lost 1 base, and 12 bases lay in between. Per the germline V gene, CDR1 is MNHEY and CDR2 is SVGAGI. This CDR3 reads CASSTTTGSYEQYF. In DNA form, the CDR3 reads TGTGCCAGCAGTACTACTACAGGGTCCTACGAGCAGTACTTC.

In its sample, this clone was seen once. V gene TRBV7-2 combines with J gene TRBJ1-2; 7 bases map to TRBD1. There are 15 residues in the CDR3. The ends lost 1 base at V and 4 bases at J; junction bases unmatched: 6. Looked up from germline, CDR1 is SGHTA and CDR2 is FQGNSA. The CDR3 is CASSLEARGAYGYTF. The CDR3, as DNA: TGTGCCAGCAGCTTAGAAGCCAGGGGGGCCTATGGCTACACCTTC.

This chain links TRBV6-5 with TRBJ1-1, with TRBD1 matching over 8 bases. This CDR3 is built from 15 residues. The germline gives CDR1 MNHEY, CDR2 SVGAGI. V shed 6 bases and J 4 bases; nucleotides not matched to a gene: 10. The DNA for the CDR3 is TGTGCCAGCAGCCAAGACAGGGGAATGGGCACTGAAGCTTTCTTT. This sequence encodes CASSQDRGMGTEAFF.

The rearrangement uses TRBV6-6 and TRBJ1-4; D unclear. The CDR3 covers 14 residues. The V end was cut by 11 bases, the J end by 0 bases, with 13 bases between. From germline, CDR1 is MNHNY and CDR2 SVGAGI (reference sequence). The CDR3 bases are TGTGCCGCCACCCTGGCTGCAACTAATGAAAAACTGTTTTTT. Protein: CAATLAATNEKLFF.

The chain uses TRBV15 and TRBJ2-3; D call uncertain. Germline V gene sequence: CDR1 LNHNV, CDR2 YYDKDF (reference sequence). With 5 bases removed from V and 0 bases from J, the gap between germline ends came to 9 bases. The CDR3 is 14 residues long. CDR3 coding DNA: TGTGCCACCAGCCAGTACTATAGCACAGATACGCAGTATTTT. Translating it yields CATSQYYSTDTQYF. Full variable domain (missing parts from reference TRBV15 and TRBJ2-3): DAMVIQNPRYQVTQFGKPVTLSCSQTLNHNVMYWYQQKSSQAPKLLFHYYDKDFNNEADTPDNFQSRRPNTSFCFLDIRSPGLGDTAMYLCATSQYYSTDTQYFGPGTRLTVL.

The chain carries TRBV7-2 and TRBJ2-5; D might be TRBD2 (5 bases). There are 16 residues in the CDR3. The V gene lost 5 bases and the J gene lost 5 bases, with 21 bases spanning the gap. Per germline, CDR1 SGHTA and CDR2 FQGNSA. The CDR3 bases are TGTGCCAGCAGCCCAATGGGCAGCGGAAGAGGGGAGACCCAGTACTTC. This encodes CASSPMGSGRGETQYF.

This clone has just one count. The CDR3 protein is CASSPPRGIGYGYTF. The CDR3 DNA is TGTGCCAGCAGCCCCCCAAGGGGTATCGGCTATGGCTACACCTTC. The chain couples TRBV5-6 to TRBJ1-2; TRBD1 might be the D (5 bases). The germline V gene has CDR1 SGHDT and CDR2 YYEEEE. This CDR3 region has 15 residues. V was cut by 4 bases and J by 4 bases, with 17 bases left in between. Full variable domain (outside the CDR3, taken from reference TRBV5-6 and TRBJ1-2): DAGVTQSPTHLIKTRGQQVTLRCSPKSGHDTVSWYQQALGQGPQFIFQYYEEEERQRGNFPDRFSGHQFPNYSSELNVNALLLGDSALYLCASSPPRGIGYGYTFGSGTRLTVV.

The rearrangement joins TRBV4-3 to TRBJ2-1, with D perhaps TRBD2 (5 bases). CDR3 length: 15 amino acids. Trimming shortened V by 0 bases and J by 4 bases, and 10 bases separated the two germline ends. The germline V gene has CDR1 LGHNA and CDR2 YSLEER. The DNA for the CDR3 is TGCGCCAGCAGCCAAGACCCGGGGAAGTACAATGAGCAGTTCTTC. It is translated as CASSQDPGKYNEQFF.

The chain is built from TRBV10-2 and TRBJ2-7, with D possibly TRBD1 on 5 matching bases. Germline V CDR1 and CDR2: WSHSY, SAAADI. The length of the CDR3 is 14 residues. V shed 3 bases and J shed 0 bases, with 9 bases lying between them. The CDR3 region has the DNA TGCGCCAGCAGTGAAAAAAGGGGCTCCTACGAGCAGTACTTC. It specifies CASSEKRGSYEQYF.

This sequence joins TRBV6-5 and TRBJ2-5; D ambiguous. V gave up 5 bases and J gave up 7 bases, with 11 bases separating them. CDR1 and CDR2 from the germline V gene are MNHEY and SVGAGI. This CDR3 comprises 12 residues. CDR3 sequence reads: CASSTLSGTQYF. The DNA for the CDR3 is TGTGCCAGCAGTACCCTATCAGGGACCCAGTACTTC.

The chain combines TRBV9 with TRBJ2-5; TRBD2 matches 9 bases. This CDR3 has 14 amino acids. The junction had 3 bases not matched to a gene; V was cut back by 5 bases and J by 1 base. Per germline, CDR1 SGDLS and CDR2 YYNGEE. The CDR3 region is CASSPSGVQETQYF. CDR3 nucleotides: TGTGCCAGCAGTCCTAGCGGGGTCCAAGAGACCCAGTACTTC.

Only one count was recorded for this clone. The chain carries TRBV5-1 and TRBJ2-3; D might be TRBD1 (6 bases). Germline V gives CDR1 SGHRS, CDR2 YFSETQ. Deletions cut 4 bases from V and 4 bases from J, with 19 bases between. This CDR3 has 16 residues. The CDR3 sequence: CASSPQGVGAADTQYF. The CDR3 DNA reads TGCGCCAGCAGCCCACAGGGAGTGGGAGCGGCAGATACGCAGTATTTT. The complete variable domain, with remaining parts taken from reference TRBV5-1 and TRBJ2-3, reads KAGVTQTPRYLIKTRGQQVTLSCSPISGHRSVSWYQQTPGQGLQFLFEYFSETQRNKGNFPGRFSGRQFSNSRSEMNVSTLELGDSALYLCASSPQGVGAADTQYFGPGTRLTVL.

This clone was seen only a few times. The rearrangement uses TRBV2 and TRBJ1-1; D is perhaps TRBD1 (5 bases). Trimming took off 5 bases at V and 1 base at J, with 8 bases between the two ends. This CDR3 comprises 13 residues. Germline V gene data show CDR1 as SNHLY and CDR2 as FYNNEI. Written as DNA, the CDR3 is TGTGCCAGCAGTTATACAGGGAACACTGAAGCTTTCTTT. Translated, it gives CASSYTGNTEAFF.

The chain carries TRBV29-1 and TRBJ2-3; TRBD2 matches at 7 bases. CDR1 and CDR2 (germline): SQVTM, ANQGSEA. The CDR3 runs to 15 residues. V lost 5 bases to trimming and J lost 2 bases; unmatched junction nucleotides: 10. The CDR3 reads CSVWRDYQATDTQYF. CDR3 bases: TGCAGCGTTTGGAGGGACTACCAAGCCACAGATACGCAGTATTTT.

The chain is built from TRBV9 and TRBJ2-1, with unresolved D. This CDR3 is 13 amino acids long. Germline values: CDR1 SGDLS, CDR2 YYNGEE. V was shortened by 1 base and J by 8 bases, with 10 bases between the two germline ends. DNA for the CDR3: TGTGCCAGCAGCGTATCCAGTTTGCATGAGCAGTTCTTC. Protein: CASSVSSLHEQFF.

The rearrangement links TRBV30 to TRBJ2-1; the D gene is possibly TRBD1 (5 bases). CDR3 length: 14 amino acids. Germline V gene lookup returns CDR1 GTSNPN and CDR2 SVGIG (reference sequence). The germline V and J ends were trimmed by 0 bases and 7 bases, with 13 bases remaining between them. CDR3: CAWSVGQPWNEQFF. The CDR3 region has the DNA TGTGCCTGGAGTGTAGGACAACCCTGGAATGAGCAGTTCTTC.

The J gene is TRBJ2-7, the V gene TRBV27; D is perhaps TRBD2 (6 bases). Per germline, CDR1 MNHEY and CDR2 SMNVEV (reference sequence). Trimming removed 5 bases at V and 2 bases at J, with 16 bases between. The CDR3 is 15 amino acids. The DNA of the CDR3 is TGTGCCAGCAGTCCTCGGGACTTCCCTCCCTACGAGCAGTACTTC. This gives the protein CASSPRDFPPYEQYF.

With respect to this clone: One end of the junction does not line up with germline, which may come from a read error. The same CDR3 is also encoded by other DNA sequences in this sample. The chain employs TRBV27 and TRBJ2-3; tentative D call: TRBD2 (6 bases). Germline V gene lookup returns CDR1 MNHEY and CDR2 SMNVEV (reference sequence). This CDR3 is 15 amino acids long. The CDR3 coding sequence is TGTGCTAGCAGTCAAGCGGGTAGAACGGCAGATACGCAGTATTTT. Translated, it gives CASSQAGRTADTQYF.